What follows describes a single T cell receptor beta chain. Its cognate antigen has yet to be identified. It has no much larger one-base neighbor in the sample; base qualities were not kept. V is pared back by 5 bases and J by 0 bases, with 17 bases lying between the germline termini. Inclusive of the bounding cysteine and phenylalanine, the CDR3 is 18 residues long. Of all the DNA, just the CDR3 is kept, 54 bases in frame from base 1. CDR1 and CDR2 are read off the germline V gene (reference sequence) as SEHNR and FQNEAQ. The sample's treatment or condition, from its label and the paper: roughly ten-day PBMC culture with coronavirus spike peptide pools or control peptides (ViraFEST assay). The ViraFEST assay, used in the study, expanded antigen-specific T cells with peptide pools and then identified the expanded clonotypes through TCR sequencing. The convalescent patients' positive SARS-CoV-2 PCR tests fell between March and December 2020, which was before the Alpha, Beta and Delta variants emerged in the United States. Over 1.5 million PBMCs per well were cultured in IMDM with roughly 4.8% human AB serum and 8.5 to 10 IU/ml IL-2, plus 10 ug/ml peptide pools. On days 3 and 7, half of the culture medium was replaced with fresh IL-2-containing medium. After about 11 days of culture, CD4+ T cells were isolated by negative selection using the EasySep CD4+ T cell isolation kit. Ficoll-Paque Plus gradient centrifugation was used to isolate PBMCs from whole blood, and the isolated PBMCs were then either used fresh or cryopreserved at -140C. Culture conditions were generally each tested in triplicate wells.

This sample stems from a study of vaccination and CD4 T cells after COVID-19 (dated by TCRdb to 2021 to 2024). Broadly, across the study: Convalescent patients had a positive SARS-CoV-2 result on nasal swab PCR, and of these patients, 8 or 9 had mild disease and one had severe disease. In the convalescent cohort there were six males and four females, among whom were two Hispanic individuals, seven Caucasians, two Asians and one multiracial person. Each participant got two doses of either the Pfizer-BioNTech BNT162b2 vaccine (n=8) or the Moderna mRNA-1273 vaccine (n=2). Post-COVID blood samples from convalescent patients were collected a median of around 110 days after diagnosis, with a range of about 35 to 161 days. Post-vaccine blood samples were collected a median of 72 days after the second vaccine dose, ranging from about 13 to 250 days. Culture stimuli were overlapping spike peptide pools from SARS-CoV-2 and from the common cold coronaviruses HCoV-NL63, HCoV-OC43 and HCoV-229E. Control cultures received a CEFX viral epitope pool as the positive control, an HIV-1 Nef peptide pool as the negative control, or no peptide. In approximately eleven COVID-19 convalescent patients and several infection-naive healthy vaccine recipients, the spike-specific CD4+ TCR repertoire before mRNA vaccination was compared with the repertoire after mRNA vaccination.

Library creation used PCR. DNA from cultured CD4+ T cells underwent TCR sequencing with the Oncomine TCR Beta short-read assay at the Johns Hopkins FTIC core. The QIAamp micro DNA kit was used to extract genomic DNA from the cultured CD4+ T cells. The Oncomine TCR Beta libraries from cultured CD4+ T cells were pooled using unique dual indexes and then sequenced on an Illumina iSeq 100. Per the authors' processing: Non-productive sequences were removed, and CDR3s not starting with C, not ending with F or W, or shorter than 7 amino acids were discarded. The MANAFEST web application was used to identify antigen-specific clonotypes by comparing peptide-stimulated wells against reference wells and other culture wells. Positive clones required FDR below 0.05, an odds ratio above 5, and productive frequency above 0.1% in at least two of three replicate wells. Cross-reactive clonotypes were defined as significantly expanded in both SARS-CoV-2 spike wells and at least one common cold coronavirus spike condition. Similarity between CDR3 sequences was evaluated in R version 3.6.1 using Levenshtein distances (stringdist) and unrooted phylogenetic trees (ape). In-frame beta chains were kept once TCRdb had trimmed the public reads at Q25 with fastp and called clones with MiXCR. When rows share a CDR3 protein, they turn into one entry using the most common DNA and genes. These V and J calls rely on TCRdb rather than the paper's analysis. This sample holds about 19,000 distinct CDR3 sequences; more than 40% were observed only once. The top ten constitute roughly 6.3% of the sample.

Broad study findings and their caveats: Although the median number of SARS-CoV-2-reactive clonotypes went up from more than 20 after infection to about 38 after vaccination, the increase was not significant. Among the post-vaccine SARS-CoV-2-reactive clones in convalescent patients, a median approximately 90% showed up only after vaccination, which suggests vaccine-specific priming. Nearly all vaccine-specific clones in convalescent patients (304 of 307) were mono-reactive for SARS-CoV-2 spike rather than cross-reactive with common cold coronaviruses. The number of convalescent patients in the study was relatively small, and the study did not examine early timepoints following natural infection.

This chain is built from TRBV7-9 and TRBJ2-6; tentative D gene TRBD1, with 6 bases matching. The material sequenced was CD4+ T cells from blood, cultured in vitro, taken before SARS-CoV-2 vaccination. This TCR derives from a human donor who had recovered from COVID-19. For the CDR3, the sequence is CASSLRTASFSGANVLTF. The bases read TGTGCCAGCAGCCTAAGGACAGCTAGCTTCTCTGGGGCCAACGTCCTGACTTTC.